This T cell receptor beta chain was recovered during a study of a mutant IDH1 vaccine in newly diagnosed glioma. In the study overall: Treated patients were roughly 60% male, 37.5% female, mean age approximately 42 years. Patients' prior therapy spanned radiotherapy, temozolomide, or both; most underwent both.

Time point in this sample: week 47, end of study. Vaccinated patients received 300 ug of mutant IDH1 20-mer peptide per dose, with topical imiquimod. The patients were given eight vaccinations, one each in weeks 1, 3, 5, 7, 11, 15, 19 and 23. Comment on this clone: Antigen unknown.

Using immunoSEQ multiplex PCR, the repertoire was profiled, and TCRdb retains in-frame clones only, with some absent. The data show roughly 86,000 clones, with just under 90% seen just once and 0.75% to 0.95% held by the top ten. The specimen comprised PBMCs, sampled from a glioma patient whose treatment included an IDH1 peptide vaccine. This TCR came from a woman in her forties or fifties with glioma.

The CDR3 DNA reads TGCGCCCCCAAGGAGACTAGCCGGCTTGAGCAGTTCTTC. The encoded protein is CAPKETSRLEQFF. The V and J genes are TRBV10-1 and TRBJ2-1; TRBD2 aligns across 7 bases. This CDR3 contains 13 residues. V lost 11 bases, J lost 9 bases, and 13 bases stayed unmatched. Germline CDR1 is WNHNN and CDR2 is SYGVQD (reference sequence).